The T cell receptor beta chain described here comes from a study of blood T cell repertoires in COVID-19. This clone was counted a single time. Germline V gene data show CDR1 as KGHSH and CDR2 as LQKENI. This CDR3 spans 17 amino acids. The V end was cut by 1 base, the J end by 3 bases, with 15 bases between. Original data processing: Amplification of reference gene primers was used by the study to estimate nucleated cell counts. Assay used: immunoSEQ multiplex PCR; TCRdb lists only in-frame clones, some missing. The V and J calls and clone size were taken over from that table, and D and trimming were inferred from the DNA. The table has around 130,000 clones, 75% to 90% seen once.

The receptor comes from a woman in her 50s who had recovered from COVID-19. V gene TRBV18 combines with J gene TRBJ2-2, with a weak D call TRBD1 (5 bases). The sequenced material came from peripheral blood. CDR3 in DNA: TGTGCCAGCTCACCACGCTCAGGGCTACCGGACACCGGGGAGCTGTTTTTT. The encoded protein is CASSPRSGLPDTGELFF.